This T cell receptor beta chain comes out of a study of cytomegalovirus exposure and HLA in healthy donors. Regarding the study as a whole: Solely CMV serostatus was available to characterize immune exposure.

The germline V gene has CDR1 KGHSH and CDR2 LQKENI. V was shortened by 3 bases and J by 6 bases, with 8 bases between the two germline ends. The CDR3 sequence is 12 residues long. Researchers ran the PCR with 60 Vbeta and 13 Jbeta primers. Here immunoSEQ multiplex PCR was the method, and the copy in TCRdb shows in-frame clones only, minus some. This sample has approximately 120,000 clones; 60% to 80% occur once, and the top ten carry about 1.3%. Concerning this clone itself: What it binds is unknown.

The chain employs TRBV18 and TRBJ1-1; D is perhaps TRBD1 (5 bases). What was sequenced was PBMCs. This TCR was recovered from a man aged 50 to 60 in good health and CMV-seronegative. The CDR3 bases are TGTGCCAGCTCACCCGGGGGGGCTGAAGCTTTCTTT. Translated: CASSPGGAEAFF.